These 2 T cell receptor beta chains were all obtained from the same sample, sequenced in a study of Ad26.COV2.S vaccination and SARS-CoV-2 variants. This table comes from immunoSEQ multiplex PCR, and its TCRdb copy is limited to in-frame clones, with some not included. The sample comprises about 280,000 clones, over 75% of which are singletons, and about 3.6% rests with the top ten. Treatment given: roughly 18 received Ad26.COV2.S at low or high dose, single or two shots; about 5 received placebo; per-sample allocation not given. Samples were taken on day 63 after the first vaccine or placebo injection. The sample consisted of peripheral blood, taken in a trial of Ad26.COV2.S vaccine versus placebo. The receptors stem from a person between 18 and 65 years old who received the Ad26.COV2.S COVID-19 vaccine or a placebo.

The rearrangement links TRBV5-4 to TRBJ2-1, with 12 bases that match TRBD2. CDR1 and CDR2 from the germline V gene are SGHNT and YYREEE (reference sequence). This CDR3 has 19 residues. V dropped 5 bases and J dropped 0; count of bases not matched to a gene: 12. CDR3 nucleotide sequence: TGTGCCAGCAGTTACGGGACTAGCGGGCCCCAGAGCTCCTACAATGAGCAGTTCTTC. It specifies CASSYGTSGPQSSYNEQFF.

CDR3 sequence: CAWSVSRGTGNTIYF. The DNA for the CDR3 is TGTGCCTGGAGTGTTTCGCGGGGGACTGGAAACACCATATATTTT. The V and J genes are TRBV30 and TRBJ1-3; D is possibly TRBD1 (5 bases). With 0 bases removed from V and 2 bases from J, the gap between germline ends came to 11 bases. Germline-derived CDR1 and CDR2 are GTSNPN and SVGIG (reference sequence). The CDR3 runs to 15 residues. Using reference TRBV30 and TRBJ1-3 for the parts outside the CDR3, the full variable domain is SQTIHQWPATLVQPVGSPLSLECTVEGTSNPNLYWYRQAAGRGLQLLFYSVGIGQISSEVPQNLSASRPQDRQFILSSKKLLLSDSGFYLCAWSVSRGTGNTIYFGEGSWLTVV.